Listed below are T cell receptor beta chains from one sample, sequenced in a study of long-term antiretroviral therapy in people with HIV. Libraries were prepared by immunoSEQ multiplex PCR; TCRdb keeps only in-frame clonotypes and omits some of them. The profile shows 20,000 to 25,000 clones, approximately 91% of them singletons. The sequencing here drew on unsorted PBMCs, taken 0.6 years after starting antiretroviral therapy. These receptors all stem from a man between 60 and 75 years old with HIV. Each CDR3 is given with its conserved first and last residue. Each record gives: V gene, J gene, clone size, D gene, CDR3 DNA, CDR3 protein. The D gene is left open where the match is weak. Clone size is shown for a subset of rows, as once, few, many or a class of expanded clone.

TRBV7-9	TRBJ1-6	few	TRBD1	TGTGCCAGCAGCTCCACAGGGGCCAATAATTCACCCCTCCACTTT	CASSSTGANNSPLHF
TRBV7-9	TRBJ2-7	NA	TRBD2	TGTGCCAGCAGCACAAGATACGGACTAGCGGACCAGTACGAGCAGTACTTC	CASSTRYGLADQYEQYF
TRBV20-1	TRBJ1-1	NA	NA	TGCAGTGCTAATGGGGATGTAGCTTTCTTT	CSANGDVAFF
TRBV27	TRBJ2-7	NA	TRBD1	TGTGCCAGCAGGAGACAGGGCTACTACGAGCAGTACTTC	CASRRQGYYEQYF
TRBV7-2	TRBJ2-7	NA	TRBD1	TGTGCCAGCAGCTTAGTTTGGTGGGGACAGGGGTCGGACGAGCAGTACTTC	CASSLVWWGQGSDEQYF
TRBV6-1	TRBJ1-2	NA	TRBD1	TGTGCCAGCAGGACAGGGAACTATGGCTACACCTTC	CASRTGNYGYTF
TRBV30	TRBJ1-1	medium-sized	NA	TGTGCCTGGAGCGGCTTAAGGGTAATTGACACTGAAGCTTTCTTT	CAWSGLRVIDTEAFF
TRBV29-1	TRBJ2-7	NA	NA	TGCAGCGTTGTCACAGTATTGGGACCCTACGAGCAGTACTTC	CSVVTVLGPYEQYF
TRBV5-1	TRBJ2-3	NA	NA	TGCGCCAGCAGTGATCCCCCTACAGATACGCAGTATTTT	CASSDPPTDTQYF
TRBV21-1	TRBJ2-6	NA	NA	TGTGCCAGCAGCAAAAGGGGGTCTGGGGCCAACGTCCTGACTTTC	CASSKRGSGANVLTF
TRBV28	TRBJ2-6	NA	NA	TGTGCCAGCAGTTTGAGTAATAGCGGCGACTCTGGGGCCAACGTCCTGACTTTC	CASSLSNSGDSGANVLTF
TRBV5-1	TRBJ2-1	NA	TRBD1	TGCGCCAGCAGCTTGGCGCCAGGGGGCTACAATGAGCAGTTCTTC	CASSLAPGGYNEQFF
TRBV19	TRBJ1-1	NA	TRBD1	TGTGCCAGTAGCCGAAGACAGGGGGCGATTAGCACTGAAGCTTTCTTT	CASSRRQGAISTEAFF
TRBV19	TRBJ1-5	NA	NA	TGTGCCAGTAATCCCCTGGCGGAAACCTATCAGCCCCAGCATTTT	CASNPLAETYQPQHF
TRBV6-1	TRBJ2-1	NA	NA	TGTGCCAGCAGTGAACTAGAAGTCTACAATGAGCAGTTCTTC	CASSELEVYNEQFF